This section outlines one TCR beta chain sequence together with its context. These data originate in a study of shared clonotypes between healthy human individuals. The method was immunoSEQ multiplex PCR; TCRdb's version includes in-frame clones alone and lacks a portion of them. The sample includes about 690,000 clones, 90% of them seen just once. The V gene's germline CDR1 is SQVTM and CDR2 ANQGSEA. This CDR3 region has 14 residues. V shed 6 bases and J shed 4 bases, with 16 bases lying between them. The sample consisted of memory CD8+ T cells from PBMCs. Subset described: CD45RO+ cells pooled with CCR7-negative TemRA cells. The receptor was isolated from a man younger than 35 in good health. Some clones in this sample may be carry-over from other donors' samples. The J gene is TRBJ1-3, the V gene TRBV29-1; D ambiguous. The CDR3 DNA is TGCAGCGTCCTATCCCCAGACTTCGGAAACACCATATATTTT. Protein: CSVLSPDFGNTIYF.